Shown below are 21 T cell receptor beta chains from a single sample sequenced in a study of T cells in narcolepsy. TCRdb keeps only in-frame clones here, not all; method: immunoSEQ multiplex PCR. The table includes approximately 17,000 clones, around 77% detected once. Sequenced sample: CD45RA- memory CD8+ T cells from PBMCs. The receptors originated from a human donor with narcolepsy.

CDR3 protein: CASSLAFSGTGYEQYF. The CDR3 DNA sequence: TGCGCCAGCAGCTTGGCTTTCTCCGGGACAGGGTACGAGCAGTACTTC. The V call is TRBV5-1, the J call TRBJ2-7; TRBD1 matches 9 bases. Unmatched junction bases numbered 8, after V lost 0 bases and J lost 4 bases. The germline CDR1 and CDR2 sequences are SGHRS and YFSETQ. The CDR3 totals 16 residues.

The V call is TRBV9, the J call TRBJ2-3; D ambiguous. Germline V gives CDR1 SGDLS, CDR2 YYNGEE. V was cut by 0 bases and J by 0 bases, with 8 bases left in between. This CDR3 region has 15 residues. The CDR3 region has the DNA TGTGCCAGCAGCGTAGCGACTGGTAGCACAGATACGCAGTATTTT. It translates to CASSVATGSTDTQYF. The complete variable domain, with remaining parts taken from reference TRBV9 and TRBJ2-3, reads DSGVTQTPKHLITATGQRVTLRCSPRSGDLSVYWYQQSLDQGLQFLIQYYNGEERAKGNILERFSAQQFPDLHSELNLSSLELGDSALYFCASSVATGSTDTQYFGPGTRLTVL.

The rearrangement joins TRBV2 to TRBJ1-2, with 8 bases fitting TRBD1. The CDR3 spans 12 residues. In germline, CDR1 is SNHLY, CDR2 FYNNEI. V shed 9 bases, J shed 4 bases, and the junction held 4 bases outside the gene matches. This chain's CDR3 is CASSQGGYGYTF. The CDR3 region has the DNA TGTGCCAGTTCACAGGGGGGCTATGGCTACACCTTC.

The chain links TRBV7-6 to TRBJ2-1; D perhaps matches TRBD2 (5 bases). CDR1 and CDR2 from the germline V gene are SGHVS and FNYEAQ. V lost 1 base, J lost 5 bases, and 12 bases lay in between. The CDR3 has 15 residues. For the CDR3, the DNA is TGTGCCAGCAGCTTAGACGGGAATGCCAACAATGAGCAGTTCTTC. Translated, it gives CASSLDGNANNEQFF.

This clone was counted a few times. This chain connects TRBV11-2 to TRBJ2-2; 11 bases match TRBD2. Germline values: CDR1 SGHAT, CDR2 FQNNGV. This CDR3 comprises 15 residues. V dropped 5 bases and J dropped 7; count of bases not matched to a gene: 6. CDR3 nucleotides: TGTGCCAGCAGCCTCGGACTAGCGGGCGGCGGGGAGCTGTTTTTT. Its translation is CASSLGLAGGGELFF.

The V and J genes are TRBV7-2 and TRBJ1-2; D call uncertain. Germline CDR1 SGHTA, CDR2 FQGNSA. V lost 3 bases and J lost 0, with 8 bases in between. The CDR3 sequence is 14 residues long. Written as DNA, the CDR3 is TGTGCCAGCAGCTTGACGGAAGCTAACTATGGCTACACCTTC. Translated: CASSLTEANYGYTF.

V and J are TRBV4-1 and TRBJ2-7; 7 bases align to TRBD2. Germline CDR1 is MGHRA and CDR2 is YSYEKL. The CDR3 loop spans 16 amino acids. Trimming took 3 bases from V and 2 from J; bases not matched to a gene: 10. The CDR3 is CASSHLGLPNTYEQYF. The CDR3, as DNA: TGCGCCAGCAGCCACTTGGGACTACCCAATACCTACGAGCAGTACTTC.

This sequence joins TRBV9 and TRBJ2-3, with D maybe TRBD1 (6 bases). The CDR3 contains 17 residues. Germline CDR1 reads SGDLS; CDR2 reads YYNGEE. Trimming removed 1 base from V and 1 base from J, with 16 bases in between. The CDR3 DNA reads TGTGCCAGCAGCGTATTCGTTAGTGGGGGCCGCACAGATACGCAGTATTTT. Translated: CASSVFVSGGRTDTQYF.

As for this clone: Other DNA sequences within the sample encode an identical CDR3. The DNA of the CDR3 is TGTGCCAGCAGCGTTCAAGGATATGATGAGCAGTTCTTC. It encodes CASSVQGYDEQFF. The chain recombines TRBV9 with TRBJ2-1; D remains ambiguous. This CDR3 has 13 residues. Germline V gene lookup returns CDR1 SGDLS and CDR2 YYNGEE. The V gene lost 2 bases and the J gene lost 8 bases, with 11 bases spanning the gap. Full variable domain (remainder filled in from reference TRBV9 and TRBJ2-1): DSGVTQTPKHLITATGQRVTLRCSPRSGDLSVYWYQQSLDQGLQFLIQYYNGEERAKGNILERFSAQQFPDLHSELNLSSLELGDSALYFCASSVQGYDEQFFGPGTRLTVL.

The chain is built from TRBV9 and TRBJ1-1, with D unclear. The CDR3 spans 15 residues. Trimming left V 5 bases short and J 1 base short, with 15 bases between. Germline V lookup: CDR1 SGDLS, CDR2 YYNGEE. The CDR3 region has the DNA TGTGCCAGCAGTGATAAACAGTACACGAACACTGAAGCTTTCTTT. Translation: CASSDKQYTNTEAFF.

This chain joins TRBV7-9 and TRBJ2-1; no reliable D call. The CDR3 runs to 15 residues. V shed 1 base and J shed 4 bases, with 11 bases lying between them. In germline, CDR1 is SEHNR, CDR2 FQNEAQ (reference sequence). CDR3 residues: CASSLVSNLYNEQFF. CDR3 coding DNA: TGTGCCAGCAGCTTAGTGTCTAACCTATACAATGAGCAGTTCTTC.

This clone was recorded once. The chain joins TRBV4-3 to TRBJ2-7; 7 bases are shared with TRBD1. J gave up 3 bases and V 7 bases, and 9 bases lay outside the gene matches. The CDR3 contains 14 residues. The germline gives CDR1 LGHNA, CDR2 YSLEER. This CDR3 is CASTLETGSYEQYF. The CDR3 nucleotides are TGCGCCAGCACCCTTGAGACAGGGAGCTACGAGCAGTACTTC.

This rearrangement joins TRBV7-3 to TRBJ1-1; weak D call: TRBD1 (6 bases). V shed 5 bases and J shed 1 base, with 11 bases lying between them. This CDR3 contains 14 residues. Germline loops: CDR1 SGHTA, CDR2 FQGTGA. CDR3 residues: CASSHLGGNTEAFF. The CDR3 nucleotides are TGTGCCAGCAGCCATCTAGGGGGGAACACTGAAGCTTTCTTT.

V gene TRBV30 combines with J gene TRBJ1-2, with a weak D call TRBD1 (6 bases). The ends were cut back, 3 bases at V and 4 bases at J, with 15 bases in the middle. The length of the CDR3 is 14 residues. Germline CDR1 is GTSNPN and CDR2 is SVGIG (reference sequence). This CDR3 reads CAWREQGDPYGYTF. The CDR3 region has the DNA TGTGCCTGGAGGGAACAGGGCGATCCCTATGGCTACACCTTC.

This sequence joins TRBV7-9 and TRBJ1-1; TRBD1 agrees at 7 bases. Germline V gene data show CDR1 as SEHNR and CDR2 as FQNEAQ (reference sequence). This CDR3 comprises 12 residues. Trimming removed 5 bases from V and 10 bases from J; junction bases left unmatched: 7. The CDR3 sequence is CASSQGDFRAFF. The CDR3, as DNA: TGTGCCAGCAGCCAGGGGGATTTTAGAGCTTTCTTT. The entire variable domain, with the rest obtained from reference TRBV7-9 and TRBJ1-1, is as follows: DTGVSQNPRHKITKRGQNVTFRCDPISEHNRLYWYRQTLGQGPEFLTYFQNEAQLEKSRLLSDRFSAERPKGSFSTLEIQRTEQGDSAMYLCASSQGDFRAFFGQGTRLTVV.

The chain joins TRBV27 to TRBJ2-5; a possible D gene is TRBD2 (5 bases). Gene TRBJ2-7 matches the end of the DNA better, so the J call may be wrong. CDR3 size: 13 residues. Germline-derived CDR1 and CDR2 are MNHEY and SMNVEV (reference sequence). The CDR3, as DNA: TGTGCCAGCAGTTCACTAGTAATCCACGAGCAGTACTTC. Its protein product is CASSSLVIHEQYF.

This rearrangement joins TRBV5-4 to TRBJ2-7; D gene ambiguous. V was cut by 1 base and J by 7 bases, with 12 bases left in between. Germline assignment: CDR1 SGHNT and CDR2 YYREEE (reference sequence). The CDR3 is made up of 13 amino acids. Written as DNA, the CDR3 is TGTGCCAGCAGCTTGCGTGGGGTTGGGGAGCAGTACTTC. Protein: CASSLRGVGEQYF. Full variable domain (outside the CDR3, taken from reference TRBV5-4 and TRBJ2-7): ETGVTQSPTHLIKTRGQQVTLRCSSQSGHNTVSWYQQALGQGPQFIFQYYREEENGRGNFPPRFSGLQFPNYSSELNVNALELDDSALYLCASSLRGVGEQYFGPGTRLTVT.

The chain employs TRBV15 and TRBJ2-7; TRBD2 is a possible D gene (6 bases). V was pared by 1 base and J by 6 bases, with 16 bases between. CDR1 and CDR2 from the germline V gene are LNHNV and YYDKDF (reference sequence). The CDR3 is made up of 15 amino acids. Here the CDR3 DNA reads TGTGCCACCAGCAGAGGGAGGGATCTTCCCTTCGAGCAGTACTTC. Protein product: CATSRGRDLPFEQYF.

The CDR3 region is CASSLRDRGIYGYTF. The CDR3 bases are TGTGCCAGCAGCTTAAGGGACAGGGGAATTTATGGCTACACCTTC. The chain combines TRBV13 with TRBJ1-2; 10 bases agree with TRBD1. Trimming cost V 2 bases and J 5 bases; bases outside gene matches: 5. The CDR3 loop spans 15 amino acids. Germline CDR1 reads PRHDT; CDR2 reads FYEKMQ (reference sequence).

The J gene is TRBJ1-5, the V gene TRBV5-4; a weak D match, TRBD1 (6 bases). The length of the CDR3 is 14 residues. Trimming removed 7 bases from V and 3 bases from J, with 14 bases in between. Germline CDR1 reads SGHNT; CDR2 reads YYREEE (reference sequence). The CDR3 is CASRRGHDNQPQHF. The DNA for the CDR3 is TGTGCCAGCCGCAGGGGTCACGACAATCAGCCCCAGCATTTT.

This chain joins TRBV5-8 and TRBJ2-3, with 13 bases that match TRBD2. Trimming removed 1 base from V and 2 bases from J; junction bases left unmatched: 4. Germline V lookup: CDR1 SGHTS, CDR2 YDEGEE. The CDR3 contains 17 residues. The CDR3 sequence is CASSLTSGGANTDTQYF. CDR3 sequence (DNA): TGTGCCAGCAGCTTGACTAGCGGGGGGGCCAACACAGATACGCAGTATTTT.